These T cell receptor beta chains were read from a single sample in a study of T cell responses to AZD1222 COVID-19 vaccine. The protocol was immunoSEQ multiplex PCR, while the TCRdb copy is restricted to in-frame clones and leaves out a portion. Here the sample spans about 100,000 clones, 92% being singletons. Here the sequenced sample was peripheral blood, taken on day 0 of AZD1222 vaccination. These receptors came from an adult in good health. CDR3s include the opening cysteine and the closing phenylalanine or tryptophan. The D gene is left open where the match is weak. Clone size is shown for a subset of rows, as once, few, many or a class of expanded clone.

CDR3 protein: CATSWTGQDYGYTF; CDR3 DNA: TGTGCCACCAGTTGGACAGGGCAAGACTATGGCTACACCTTC; V gene: TRBV24-1; clone size: -; D gene: TRBD1; J gene: TRBJ1-2
CDR3 protein: CAISESGQNYGYTF; CDR3 DNA: TGTGCCATCAGTGAATCGGGACAGAACTATGGCTACACCTTC; V gene: TRBV10-3; clone size: -; D gene: TRBD1; J gene: TRBJ1-2
CDR3 protein: CASKVVGPDGEPQHF; CDR3 DNA: TGTGCCAGCAAGGTGGTAGGGCCCGACGGAGAGCCCCAGCATTTT; V gene: TRBV28; clone size: -; D gene: -; J gene: TRBJ1-5
CDR3 protein: CASRPQGDGAQPQHF; CDR3 DNA: TGTGCCAGCAGACCACAGGGTGATGGTGCTCAGCCCCAGCATTTT; V gene: TRBV6-5; clone size: -; D gene: -; J gene: TRBJ1-5
CDR3 protein: CASRGTGTTSYEQYF; CDR3 DNA: TGTGCCAGCAGGGGGACAGGGACGACCTCCTACGAGCAGTACTTC; V gene: TRBV2; clone size: -; D gene: TRBD1; J gene: TRBJ2-7
CDR3 protein: CASSLVWQGVNTEAFF; CDR3 DNA: TGTGCCAGCAGCTTAGTGTGGCAGGGGGTGAACACTGAAGCTTTCTTT; V gene: TRBV7-8; clone size: -; D gene: TRBD1; J gene: TRBJ1-1
CDR3 protein: CASSFGRRSVNTEAFF; CDR3 DNA: TGTGCCAGCAGTTTCGGCAGGCGCAGCGTGAACACTGAAGCTTTCTTT; V gene: TRBV28; clone size: -; D gene: -; J gene: TRBJ1-1
CDR3 protein: CASSQGRGNQPQHF; CDR3 DNA: TGTGCCAGCAGCCAGGGGAGGGGCAATCAGCCCCAGCATTTT; V gene: TRBV2; clone size: once; D gene: -; J gene: TRBJ1-5
CDR3 protein: CASSDPNNRRRSGYTF; CDR3 DNA: TGTGCCAGCAGCGACCCAAATAACCGAAGGCGTTCTGGCTACACCTTC; V gene: TRBV2; clone size: -; D gene: -; J gene: TRBJ1-2
CDR3 protein: CASSDLTRDGKLFF; CDR3 DNA: TGTGCCAGCAGTGACCTGACCAGGGACGGCAAACTGTTTTTT; V gene: TRBV27; clone size: -; D gene: -; J gene: TRBJ1-4
CDR3 protein: CSVVVIVTGGRENTQYF; CDR3 DNA: TGCAGCGTTGTAGTGATCGTAACGGGAGGTCGGGAAAATACGCAGTATTTT; V gene: TRBV29-1; clone size: -; D gene: TRBD2; J gene: TRBJ2-3
CDR3 protein: CASSLLSGLGGVETQYF; CDR3 DNA: TGTGCCAGCAGTTTATTAAGTGGATTGGGGGGGGTAGAGACCCAGTACTTC; V gene: TRBV28; clone size: -; D gene: TRBD2; J gene: TRBJ2-5
CDR3 protein: CASSFYTGNQPQHF; CDR3 DNA: TGTGCCAGCAGCTTTTACACAGGGAATCAGCCCCAGCATTTT; V gene: TRBV7-8; clone size: once; D gene: -; J gene: TRBJ1-5
CDR3 protein: CASSATGEGSYEQYF; CDR3 DNA: TGTGCCAGCAGCGCGACAGGGGAGGGGTCCTACGAGCAGTACTTC; V gene: TRBV7-9; clone size: -; D gene: -; J gene: TRBJ2-7
CDR3 protein: CASSLEGYRPQHF; CDR3 DNA: TGTGCCAGCAGTTTAGAGGGTTACCGGCCCCAGCATTTT; V gene: TRBV28; clone size: -; D gene: -; J gene: TRBJ1-5
CDR3 protein: CASSARFVELFF; CDR3 DNA: TGTGCCAGCAGTGCGAGGTTTGTGGAGCTGTTTTTT; V gene: TRBV12-3/TRBV12-4; clone size: -; D gene: -; J gene: TRBJ2-2
CDR3 protein: CASSIEWGLPPGAFF; CDR3 DNA: TGTGCCAGTAGTATAGAGTGGGGGTTACCCCCCGGAGCTTTCTTT; V gene: TRBV19; clone size: -; D gene: -; J gene: TRBJ1-1
CDR3 protein: CASSLGQHNEQFF; CDR3 DNA: TGTGCCAGCAGCTTAGGACAGCACAATGAGCAGTTCTTC; V gene: TRBV7-2; clone size: few; D gene: -; J gene: TRBJ2-1
CDR3 protein: CASSGLADSGANVLTF; CDR3 DNA: TGTGCCAGCTCGGGACTAGCGGACTCTGGGGCCAACGTCCTGACTTTC; V gene: TRBV18; clone size: -; D gene: TRBD2; J gene: TRBJ2-6
CDR3 protein: CASSMVGLAYNEQFF; CDR3 DNA: TGTGCCAGTAGTATGGTTGGGCTTGCCTACAATGAGCAGTTCTTC; V gene: TRBV19; clone size: -; D gene: -; J gene: TRBJ2-1
CDR3 protein: CASSQIPGELFF; CDR3 DNA: TGTGCCAGCAGCCAGATCCCCGGGGAGCTGTTTTTT; V gene: TRBV7-3; clone size: -; D gene: -; J gene: TRBJ2-2
CDR3 protein: CASSYGRGYTF; CDR3 DNA: TGTGCCAGCAGTTACGGGCGTGGCTACACCTTC; V gene: TRBV6-2/TRBV6-3; clone size: -; D gene: -; J gene: TRBJ1-2
CDR3 protein: CASSHDRGDYEQYF; CDR3 DNA: TGCGCCAGCAGCCACGACAGGGGAGACTACGAGCAGTACTTC; V gene: TRBV5-1; clone size: -; D gene: TRBD1; J gene: TRBJ2-7
CDR3 protein: CASSPTGFQETQYF; CDR3 DNA: TGTGCCAGCAGCCCAACAGGATTCCAAGAGACCCAGTACTTC; V gene: TRBV7-9; clone size: -; D gene: -; J gene: TRBJ2-5
CDR3 protein: CASSLTGSKETQYF; CDR3 DNA: TGTGCCAGCAGCTTAACCGGCTCTAAAGAGACCCAGTACTTC; V gene: TRBV11-2; clone size: -; D gene: -; J gene: TRBJ2-5
CDR3 protein: CASSPEGRPTNTEAFF; CDR3 DNA: TGTGCCAGCTCACCGGAGGGGAGACCTACGAACACTGAAGCTTTCTTT; V gene: TRBV18; clone size: -; D gene: -; J gene: TRBJ1-1
CDR3 protein: CASSPTGGLGETQYF; CDR3 DNA: TGTGCCAGCAGTCCCACGGGGGGGCTCGGAGAGACCCAGTACTTC; V gene: TRBV2; clone size: -; D gene: TRBD2; J gene: TRBJ2-5
CDR3 protein: CASSEVGDTEAFF; CDR3 DNA: TGTGCCAGCAGTGAAGTGGGAGACACTGAAGCTTTCTTT; V gene: TRBV2; clone size: -; D gene: -; J gene: TRBJ1-1
CDR3 protein: CASSLMLNTEAFF; CDR3 DNA: TGTGCCAGCAGCTTAATGTTGAACACTGAAGCTTTCTTT; V gene: TRBV7-9; clone size: once; D gene: -; J gene: TRBJ1-1
CDR3 protein: CASSQGAPYEQYF; CDR3 DNA: TGTGCCAGCAGCCAGGGGGCACCCTACGAGCAGTACTTC; V gene: TRBV9; clone size: -; D gene: TRBD1; J gene: TRBJ2-7
CDR3 protein: CASSIGTGPTYNSPLHF; CDR3 DNA: TGTGCCAGCAGTATTGGGACAGGGCCTACCTATAATTCACCCCTCCACTTT; V gene: TRBV27; clone size: -; D gene: TRBD1; J gene: TRBJ1-6
CDR3 protein: CAWSKRDRGGNEQFF; CDR3 DNA: TGTGCCTGGAGTAAACGGGACAGGGGAGGTAATGAGCAGTTCTTC; V gene: TRBV30; clone size: -; D gene: TRBD1; J gene: TRBJ2-1
CDR3 protein: CASMVHKNTGELFF; CDR3 DNA: TGTGCCAGCATGGTACATAAGAACACCGGGGAGCTGTTTTTT; V gene: TRBV6-4; clone size: few; D gene: -; J gene: TRBJ2-2
CDR3 protein: CTVRGAYEQYF; CDR3 DNA: TGCACGGTTAGGGGAGCCTACGAGCAGTACTTC; V gene: TRBV20-1; clone size: -; D gene: -; J gene: TRBJ2-7
CDR3 protein: CASSEGLWNSPLHF; CDR3 DNA: TGTGCCAGCAGTGAGGGCCTGTGGAATTCACCCCTCCACTTT; V gene: TRBV25-1; clone size: once; D gene: -; J gene: TRBJ1-6
CDR3 protein: CASSLVDRGNEQYF; CDR3 DNA: TGCGCCAGCAGCTTGGTAGACAGGGGGAACGAGCAGTACTTC; V gene: TRBV5-1; clone size: -; D gene: TRBD1; J gene: TRBJ2-7
CDR3 protein: CASSEPGLSLSSYNEQFF; CDR3 DNA: TGTGCCAGCAGTGAACCGGGACTCAGCCTGAGCTCCTACAATGAGCAGTTCTTC; V gene: TRBV28; clone size: -; D gene: -; J gene: TRBJ2-1
CDR3 protein: CASSLTGGGEKLFF; CDR3 DNA: TGTGCCAGCAGTTTGACAGGGGGCGGGGAAAAACTGTTTTTT; V gene: TRBV6-5; clone size: -; D gene: TRBD1; J gene: TRBJ1-4
CDR3 protein: CASSEWDRGREEQYF; CDR3 DNA: TGTGCCAGCAGTGAGTGGGACAGGGGTCGAGAGGAGCAGTACTTC; V gene: TRBV2; clone size: -; D gene: TRBD1; J gene: TRBJ2-7
CDR3 protein: CSVELQIPARRDTQYF; CDR3 DNA: TGCAGCGTTGAACTACAGATCCCAGCCAGGAGAGATACGCAGTATTTT; V gene: TRBV29-1; clone size: -; D gene: -; J gene: TRBJ2-3
CDR3 protein: CASSRDGKNTEAFF; CDR3 DNA: TGTGCCAGCAGCCGGGACGGGAAGAACACTGAAGCTTTCTTT; V gene: TRBV5-6; clone size: -; D gene: -; J gene: TRBJ1-1
CDR3 protein: CASSVNRGRSGNTIYF; CDR3 DNA: TGTGCCAGCAGCGTCAACAGGGGTCGTTCTGGAAACACCATATATTTT; V gene: TRBV11-1; clone size: -; D gene: TRBD1; J gene: TRBJ1-3
CDR3 protein: CASSYGQGQGGEKLFF; CDR3 DNA: TGCGCCAGCAGTTACGGACAGGGACAGGGAGGTGAAAAACTGTTTTTT; V gene: TRBV5-1; clone size: -; D gene: TRBD1; J gene: TRBJ1-4
CDR3 protein: CATSDPGQGSQPQHF; CDR3 DNA: TGTGCCACCAGTGATCCGGGACAGGGAAGTCAGCCCCAGCATTTT; V gene: TRBV24-1; clone size: -; D gene: TRBD1; J gene: TRBJ1-5
CDR3 protein: CASSPPSGGGGYEQYF; CDR3 DNA: TGTGCCAGCTCACCACCGTCAGGGGGCGGGGGCTACGAGCAGTACTTC; V gene: TRBV18; clone size: -; D gene: -; J gene: TRBJ2-7
CDR3 protein: CASSLVGRRSYNEQFF; CDR3 DNA: TGTGCCAGCAGCTTAGTTGGGAGGCGATCCTACAATGAGCAGTTCTTC; V gene: TRBV7-9; clone size: -; D gene: -; J gene: TRBJ2-1
CDR3 protein: CASSKTGTPNSDYGYTF; CDR3 DNA: TGTGCCAGTAGTAAAACCGGGACACCCAACAGTGACTATGGCTACACCTTC; V gene: TRBV19; clone size: -; D gene: -; J gene: TRBJ1-2